These T cell receptor beta chains were read from a single sample in a study of breast tumors, draining lymph nodes, adjacent tissues. MiXCR, run by TCRdb on the multiplex PCR reads, gives a single entry per CDR3 protein. The table shows 130,000 or so distinct CDR3 sequences, with 32% occurring only once. The sequencing sample was made of axillary lymph node tissue. Every receptor here comes from a female donor with breast cancer. Some clones in this sample may be carry-over from other donors' samples. Both conserved end residues are part of each CDR3. Fields, in order: J gene, V gene, clone size, D gene, CDR3 protein. The D gene is left open where the match is weak. Some rows have no size entry. The others give once, few or many, or a class for an expanded clone.

>TRBJ1-3|TRBV29-1|NA|NA
CSVEHQGPRMTIYF
>TRBJ1-4|TRBV28|many|NA
CASRDSGNEKLFF
>TRBJ2-7|TRBV12-3/TRBV12-4|many|NA
CASSLSRGGGVHEQYF
>TRBJ2-7|TRBV10-1|few|NA
CASRTALEYEQYF
>TRBJ2-1|TRBV30|many|NA
CAWSVPGFYNEQFF
>TRBJ1-6|TRBV12-5|many|TRBD1
CASGGQGGVRSTPLHF
>TRBJ2-7|TRBV4-1|many|TRBD2
CASSQEAIAGAISYEQYF
>TRBJ2-1|TRBV20-1|many|TRBD1
CSARDGTGDNEQFF
>TRBJ1-3|TRBV5-5|many|NA
CASSWGHGWTREPVDTIYF
>TRBJ2-7|TRBV29-1|many|TRBD1
CSARLGLGRPGQGIHEQYF
>TRBJ2-3|TRBV19|many|NA
CASQARTDTQYF
>TRBJ2-3|TRBV18|many|TRBD2
CASSPVWTSLGTDTQYF
>TRBJ2-1|TRBV5-1|many|NA
CASSLDIGLGVLNEQFF
>TRBJ2-5|TRBV20-1|many|NA
CSALRGKETQYF
>TRBJ2-7|TRBV10-3|NA|TRBD2
CAIRAGGPYEQYF
>TRBJ2-1|TRBV11-3|many|TRBD2
CASSSGGSWDEQFF
>TRBJ2-2|TRBV7-3|many|NA
CASSPFNTGELFF
>TRBJ1-6|TRBV2|many|TRBD1
CASRTGRAASPLHF
>TRBJ1-5|TRBV7-9|many|NA
CASSLGVDQPQHF
>TRBJ2-1|TRBV5-8|many|TRBD1
CASSRGDRSYNEQFF
>TRBJ2-1|TRBV19|many|TRBD2
CASSIDLGLAGEQFF
>TRBJ1-2|TRBV16|many|NA
CASSQENYGYTF
>TRBJ2-5|TRBV2|NA|NA
CASRAGDWGAEETQYF
>TRBJ1-1|TRBV6-6|few|NA
CASAKISPFF
>TRBJ2-3|TRBV19|many|NA
CASRQFGDTQYF
>TRBJ1-5|TRBV10-3|many|NA
CAISEGGGGTTSNQPQHF
>TRBJ2-7|TRBV10-3|many|NA
CAIGGTQRYEQYF
>TRBJ2-3|TRBV2|many|TRBD1
CASRLQGARTDTQYF
>TRBJ1-5|TRBV6-2/TRBV6-3|many|NA
CASQKTNSNQPQHF
>TRBJ2-1|TRBV20-1|many|TRBD1
CSAHPGQTHNEQFF
>TRBJ2-3|TRBV24-1|many|TRBD2
CATSDSSGGPDTQYF
>TRBJ2-1|TRBV28|many|TRBD1
CASGGGTGLEQFF
>TRBJ2-7|TRBV2|NA|TRBD2
CASSDSAGAEQYF
>TRBJ2-1|TRBV7-7|many|NA
CASSLVPGVDHNEQFF
>TRBJ2-5|TRBV6-2/TRBV6-3|once|NA
CASSRSGEETQYF
>TRBJ2-1|TRBV5-1|many|TRBD2
CASSAGTSGYNEQFF
>TRBJ2-2|TRBV6-6|many|NA
CASSGPYGNTGELFF
>TRBJ1-2|TRBV5-6|many|NA
CASSLGQITLRGYTF
>TRBJ2-1|TRBV7-3|many|TRBD2
CASSPGLADDEQFF
>TRBJ1-6|TRBV29-1|NA|NA
CSSPQASPREFPLHF
>TRBJ1-5|TRBV4-2|NA|NA
CASSQLAGLPNQPQHF
>TRBJ1-2|TRBV7-8|NA|TRBD1
CASSQLTGGAYGYTF
>TRBJ1-2|TRBV2|many|NA
CASSAFGTGYTF
>TRBJ1-4|TRBV7-6|many|NA
CASTYTSMGEKLFF
>TRBJ1-1|TRBV20-1|NA|NA
CSAPGPNTEAFF
>TRBJ1-6|TRBV20-1|many|NA
CSLGRAGSPLHF
>TRBJ2-3|TRBV6-5|NA|NA
CASSSSGSTDTQCF
>TRBJ1-1|TRBV9|NA|TRBD1
CASSAWTGHPWWNTEAFF
>TRBJ2-3|TRBV7-9|many|NA
CASSLGPGTTDTQYF
>TRBJ1-2|TRBV3-1|many|NA
CASSQDRKGRYTF
>TRBJ2-2|TRBV7-9|many|NA
CASSLARDTGELFF
>TRBJ1-2|TRBV6-2/TRBV6-3|many|TRBD1
CASSPRGPAGYTF
>TRBJ2-2|TRBV6-1|NA|TRBD2
CASSVPSGAYTGEPFF
>TRBJ2-5|TRBV20-1|NA|NA
CSARDQNPGSSKETQYF